The 28 T cell receptor beta chains given below trace back to one sample, sequenced in a study of blood T cell repertoires in COVID-19. Using immunoSEQ multiplex PCR, the repertoire was profiled, and TCRdb retains in-frame clones only, with some absent. Counted here are roughly 80,000 clones, 88% occurring once; the ten biggest clones make up about 8.2%. Sequenced: peripheral blood. These receptor sequences come from a human donor in a cohort sampled during active COVID-19.

The chain joins TRBV6-2 or TRBV6-3 to TRBJ1-1, with D possibly being TRBD1 (5 bases). Germline V gene sequence: CDR1 MNHEY, CDR2 SVGEGT. The length of the CDR3 is 16 residues. Trimming removed 0 bases at V and 13 bases at J, with 24 bases between. The CDR3 region has the DNA TGTGCCAGCAGTTACTCGATCGGGTTGCGGGACCCCAGAAATTTCTTT. Its protein product is CASSYSIGLRDPRNFF.

This chain uses TRBV9 with TRBJ1-1, with D possibly TRBD1 on 6 matching bases. The length of the CDR3 is 13 residues. Germline CDR1 and CDR2: SGDLS and YYNGEE. Deletions cut 5 bases from V and 2 bases from J, with 10 bases between. CDR3 loop: CASRGHFNTEAFF. In DNA, the CDR3 is TGTGCCAGCAGGGGACATTTCAACACTGAAGCTTTCTTT.

The chain couples TRBV5-8 to TRBJ2-7; TRBD2 matches at 8 bases. The CDR3 spans 16 residues. V lost 2 bases to trimming and J lost 2 bases; unmatched junction nucleotides: 9. In germline, CDR1 is SGHTS, CDR2 YDEGEE. The CDR3, as DNA: TGTGCCAGCAGCTTTCGACCGGGACTAGAACCCTACGAGCAGTACTTC. Its protein product is CASSFRPGLEPYEQYF.

This clone was counted once. This chain links TRBV5-1 with TRBJ1-4, with a possible D match to TRBD1 (6 bases). The germline V and J ends were trimmed by 2 bases and 0 bases, with 14 bases remaining between them. The CDR3 spans 17 residues. The germline V gene has CDR1 SGHRS and CDR2 YFSETQ. Here the CDR3 reads CASSLQGPPSTNEKLFF. The CDR3, as DNA: TGCGCCAGCAGCTTACAGGGACCTCCCTCAACTAATGAAAAACTGTTTTTT.

In this sample, this clone turned up a few times. This chain joins TRBV7-9 and TRBJ2-7, with D perhaps matching TRBD2 (6 bases). The CDR3 contains 12 residues. Germline V gene data show CDR1 as SEHNR and CDR2 as FQNEAQ (reference sequence). V lost 1 base and J lost 6, with 7 bases in between. Here the CDR3 reads CASSLVSGEQYF. The DNA of the CDR3 is TGTGCCAGCAGCTTAGTTAGCGGCGAGCAGTACTTC.

CDR3 in amino acids: CASSFGRPSRYEQYF. Written as DNA, the CDR3 is TGTGCCAGCAGCTTCGGCAGGCCATCGCGCTACGAGCAGTACTTC. The chain combines TRBV5-6 with TRBJ2-7; D ambiguous. V dropped 2 bases and J dropped 3 bases, with 15 bases sitting between them. The CDR3 extends over 15 amino acids. Germline CDR1 reads SGHDT; CDR2 reads YYEEEE.

This chain connects TRBV7-2 to TRBJ2-2, with no clear D. V lost 2 bases to trimming and J lost 4 bases, with 8 bases between them. CDR3 length: 14 amino acids. The V gene's germline CDR1 is SGHTA and CDR2 FQGNSA. As DNA, the CDR3 is TGTGCCAGCAGCTTATTGGCCAGCACCGGGGAGCTGTTTTTT. It encodes CASSLLASTGELFF.

V and J are TRBV30 and TRBJ1-5; TRBD1 is a possible D gene (6 bases). The CDR3 length is 15 residues. The V gene's germline CDR1 is GTSNPN and CDR2 SVGIG (reference sequence). V was trimmed by 0 bases and J by 4 bases, leaving 13 bases between them. CDR3: CAWSVPRGLNQPQHF. The CDR3 DNA follows: TGTGCCTGGAGTGTCCCCAGGGGACTAAATCAGCCCCAGCATTTT.

This clone appeared a single time. CDR3 bases: TGTGCCGGTGCCGGGACAGGGTCAGTGCAGCCCCAGCATTTT. Protein sequence: CAGAGTGSVQPQHF. The chain uses TRBV30 and TRBJ1-5; TRBD1 matches at 9 bases. The trim removed 8 bases at V and 7 bases at J, leaving 12 bases unmatched. Germline CDR1 is GTSNPN and CDR2 is SVGIG (reference sequence). The length of the CDR3 is 14 residues.

The rearrangement links TRBV3-1 (or the pseudogene TRBV3-2) to TRBJ2-1, with 12 bases lining up with TRBD2. This CDR3 comprises 17 residues. CDR1 and CDR2 from the germline V gene are LGHDT and YNNKEL (reference sequence). The V and J ends lost 2 bases and 4 bases, in that order; junction bases with no gene match: 6. The CDR3 protein is CASSQSSGGAPYNEQFF. The CDR3 DNA sequence: TGTGCCAGCAGCCAATCTAGCGGGGGGGCCCCATACAATGAGCAGTTCTTC.

The V and J genes are TRBV6-5 and TRBJ1-6; 9 positions agree with TRBD1. The trim removed 2 bases at V and 9 bases at J, leaving 2 bases unmatched. CDR1 and CDR2 from the germline V gene are MNHEY and SVGAGI. There are 14 residues in the CDR3. The CDR3 nucleotides read TGTGCCAGCAGTTACGGACAGGGGAGTTCACCCCTCCACTTT. It is translated as CASSYGQGSSPLHF.

The genes are TRBV4-1 and TRBJ2-7, with 7 bases that match TRBD1. Trimming removed 0 bases from V and 4 bases from J; junction bases left unmatched: 12. This CDR3 has 17 amino acids. Germline V CDR1 and CDR2: MGHRA, YSYEKL. CDR3 sequence (DNA): TGCGCCAGCAGCCAAGACCTGAACAGGGGTCCCAATTACGAGCAGTACTTC. It is translated as CASSQDLNRGPNYEQYF.

Only one count was recorded for this clone. The gene calls are TRBV30 and TRBJ2-2; 7 positions agree with TRBD2. The CDR3 sequence is 14 residues long. With 3 bases clipped from V and 5 bases from J, the junction kept 6 bases outside the gene matches. From germline, CDR1 is GTSNPN and CDR2 SVGIG (reference sequence). CDR3 bases: TGTGCCTGGAGGAATAAAGCGGGAACCGGGGAGCTGTTTTTT. It is translated as CAWRNKAGTGELFF.

The chain combines TRBV21-1 with TRBJ2-7; the table names TRBD1, a call not compared with the DNA. TRBV21-1 constitutes a pseudogene. CDR3 size: 14 residues. The CDR3 loop reads CAIDTDRGSGEQYF. The CDR3 DNA reads TGTGCCATAGATACGGACAGGGGGTCGGGCGAGCAGTACTTC.

This clone was observed once. The chain carries TRBV11-2 and TRBJ2-7, with D perhaps TRBD1 (6 bases). V lost 5 bases to trimming and J lost 9 bases, with 11 bases between them. The CDR3 spans 11 residues. Germline-derived CDR1 and CDR2 are SGHAT and FQNNGV. CDR3 sequence (DNA): TGTGCCAGCAGCATTGACAGGAGGCAGTACTTC. It translates to CASSIDRRQYF. Full variable domain (remainder filled in from reference TRBV11-2 and TRBJ2-7): EAGVAQSPRYKIIEKRQSVAFWCNPISGHATLYWYQQILGQGPKLLIQFQNNGVVDDSQLPKDRFSAERLKGVDSTLKIQPAKLEDSAVYLCASSIDRRQYFGPGTRLTVT.

The chain has TRBV29-1 and TRBJ2-1; 11 bases line up with TRBD2. Germline CDR1 reads SQVTM; CDR2 reads ANQGSEA. V gave up 5 bases and J gave up 6 bases; unmatched junction bases: 12. The CDR3 covers 16 residues. CDR3 residues: CSVYALAGVVRNEQFF. In DNA, the CDR3 is TGCAGCGTTTATGCACTAGCGGGAGTTGTTCGCAATGAGCAGTTCTTC.

V is TRBV6-5 and J is TRBJ1-5; 7 positions agree with TRBD1. The CDR3 length is 14 residues. Germline V lookup: CDR1 MNHEY, CDR2 SVGAGI. The V and J ends lost 6 bases and 7 bases, in that order; junction bases with no gene match: 9. The CDR3 reads CASSTEGAWQPQHF. The DNA of the CDR3 is TGTGCCAGCAGCACCGAGGGGGCCTGGCAGCCCCAGCATTTT.

The V gene is TRBV27, the J gene TRBJ2-5; 9 bases are shared with TRBD1. V trimming: 3 bases; J trimming: 0 bases; junction bases outside the gene matches: 5. The germline gives CDR1 MNHEY, CDR2 SMNVEV (reference sequence). The CDR3 is 16 residues long. The DNA of the CDR3 is TGTGCCAGCAGTTTCCGACAGGGGGGGTACCAAGAGACCCAGTACTTC. It codes for CASSFRQGGYQETQYF.

The V and J genes are TRBV21-1 and TRBJ2-1; TRBD2, the table's D call, was not compared with the DNA. TRBV21-1 is termed a pseudogene. This CDR3 region has 14 residues. CDR3 sequence (DNA): TGTGCCAGCAGCAAAGTCGGGTGGTACAATGAGCAGTTCTTC. Its translation: CASSKVGWYNEQFF.

The chain joins TRBV30 to TRBJ2-7; 8 positions match TRBD1. CDR1 is GTSNPN and CDR2 is SVGIG in the germline V gene (reference sequence). With V trimmed by 4 bases and J by 7 bases, 9 bases remained unmatched. This CDR3 is 13 amino acids long. The CDR3 here is CAWNPGQAREQYF. Written as DNA, the CDR3 is TGTGCCTGGAACCCGGGACAGGCGAGAGAGCAGTACTTC.

The rearrangement joins TRBV6-6 to TRBJ2-3; 8 bases map to TRBD2. The CDR3 contains 16 residues. The V segment lost 5 bases and the J segment 6 bases; nucleotides outside the gene matches: 13. CDR1 and CDR2 (germline): MNHNY, SVGAGI (reference sequence). CDR3 sequence: CASSQQGTRFADTQYF. CDR3 bases: TGTGCCAGCAGTCAGCAGGGGACTAGGTTTGCTGATACGCAGTATTTT.

This clone occurred a few times. This chain joins TRBV6-5 and TRBJ2-7; 7 bases map to TRBD1. The CDR3 spans 15 residues. Germline V gene sequence: CDR1 MNHEY, CDR2 SVGAGI. The V and J ends lost 6 bases and 3 bases, in that order; junction bases with no gene match: 11. The CDR3 spells CASSLETGVNYEQYF. The DNA of the CDR3 is TGTGCCAGCAGCTTGGAAACAGGGGTCAACTACGAGCAGTACTTC.

V and J are TRBV12-3 or TRBV12-4 and TRBJ1-1; 7 bases agree with TRBD1. The CDR3 has 13 amino acids. The trim removed 6 bases at V and 0 bases at J, leaving 1 base unmatched. The CDR3 protein is CASRGTVNTEAFF. CDR3 DNA sequence: TGTGCCAGCAGGGGGACAGTGAACACTGAAGCTTTCTTT.

The genes are TRBV28 and TRBJ1-2; 9 bases map to TRBD1. This CDR3 is 15 amino acids long. Trimming cost V 6 bases and J 2 bases; bases outside gene matches: 7. The germline CDR1 and CDR2 sequences are MDHEN and SYDVKM. DNA of the CDR3: TGTGCCAGCAGACAAAGACAGGGGGGGAACTATGGCTACACCTTC. It is translated as CASRQRQGGNYGYTF.

This rearrangement joins TRBV5-5 to TRBJ2-7, with TRBD1 matching over 8 bases. With V trimmed by 4 bases and J by 2 bases, 8 bases remained unmatched. CDR1 is SGHKS and CDR2 is YYEKEE in the germline V gene (reference sequence). The CDR3 runs to 15 residues. The CDR3 DNA reads TGTGCCAGCAGCGACGGGACAGGCAGACCCTACGAGCAGTACTTC. It specifies CASSDGTGRPYEQYF.

The table lists this clone with a count of one. The chain carries TRBV30 and TRBJ2-3, with 7 bases aligning to TRBD2. CDR3 size: 13 residues. Germline CDR1 reads GTSNPN; CDR2 reads SVGIG (reference sequence). Unmatched junction bases numbered 7, after V lost 8 bases and J lost 2 bases. The CDR3 spells CAGQRDPTDTQYF. DNA for the CDR3: TGTGCCGGTCAGCGGGACCCCACAGATACGCAGTATTTT.

This chain joins TRBV7-2 and TRBJ1-1; D remains ambiguous. V lost 5 bases to trimming and J lost 6 bases, with 19 bases between them. Germline CDR1 and CDR2: SGHTA and FQGNSA. CDR3 length: 15 amino acids. The CDR3, as DNA: TGTGCCAGCAGCCAACCCTCGGGGAGAAAAGCTGAAGCTTTCTTT. Its translation: CASSQPSGRKAEAFF.

The rearrangement uses TRBV13 and TRBJ2-2; 16 nucleotides align to TRBD2. The CDR3 contains 18 residues. From germline, CDR1 is PRHDT and CDR2 FYEKMQ (reference sequence). V was pared by 4 bases and J by 3 bases, with 5 bases of the junction left unmatched. The CDR3: CASSSLGTSGRDTGELFF. In DNA form, the CDR3 reads TGTGCCAGCAGCTCACTCGGGACTAGCGGGAGGGACACCGGGGAGCTGTTTTTT.